The entry below describes one T cell receptor beta chain. A second roughly 6 to 12 cycle PCR used barcoded and J-beta primers. Unique molecular identifiers of 12 random nucleotides labeled each cDNA. MiXCR was run by TCRdb on the 5' RACE reads, yielding one entry per CDR3 protein. The table has 550,000 to 650,000 distinct CDR3 sequences, about 28% seen once. The sample comes from a study of blood T cells in healthy people across ages. V was shortened by 4 bases and J by 5 bases, with 11 bases between the two germline ends. CDR1 and CDR2 (germline): SGHDN, FVKESK. This CDR3 has 13 amino acids. This clonotype was obtained from a woman over 75 in good health. The chain joins TRBV14 to TRBJ1-1, with D perhaps matching TRBD1 (5 bases). Sequenced material: blood. The CDR3: CASSPWGWTEAFF. CDR3 nucleotide sequence: TGTGCCAGCAGCCCCTGGGGCTGGACTGAAGCTTTCTTT.